Below, one T cell receptor beta chain is given with its context. This clonotype was counted ten times or more. The antigen it recognizes is unknown. Base qualities are not recorded, but no much larger clone differs from it by a single base. These data are taken from a study of T-cell memory formation after mild COVID-19 (dated by TCRdb to about 2021). A note on the overall study: TCR sequence clusters from the two donors were found to be largely donor specific. The cohort comprised two young, previously healthy adult volunteers, one female and one male. In a couple of donors, T-cell clones that expanded and contracted after mild COVID-19 were followed by sequencing TCRalpha and TCRbeta repertoires longitudinally.

V and J are truncated by 2 bases and 1 base respectively, leaving an intervening sequence of 13 bases. CDR1 and CDR2, looked up from the germline V gene, are SGHTA and FQGNSA. The CDR3, cysteine through phenylalanine, is 16 amino acids long. Only CDR3 DNA is held: 48 bases, read in frame from base 1. Study-wide findings and limitations: Contracting CD4+ clones were located mainly in the CM and EM memory subsets, whereas CD8+ clones were found to be enriched in EMRA. The second-wave clones that peaked on day 37 were not confirmed to be SARS-CoV-2 specific. Some responding clones were detected in pre-infection memory, suggesting pre-existing cross-reactive memory T cells joined the SARS-CoV-2 response. Clones contracting from day 15 to 85 had balanced CD4/CD8 phenotypes, while a second wave expanding from day 15 to 37 was biased towards CD4+. The study included only a couple of mild cases, and larger cohorts that include severe cases with pre-infection samples were judged to be necessary.

The listed sequencing device is Illumina NovaSeq 6000. Using 5'RACE with constant-segment primers, TCRalpha and TCRbeta cDNA libraries were constructed, with sample barcodes and unique molecular identifiers added in the process. RNA was extracted from every sample with Trizol reagent. Library amplification was performed in two PCR steps, and a second sample barcode and Illumina TruSeq adapters were introduced in the second step. Sequencing of libraries was performed on an Illumina NovaSeq with 2 x 150 bp paired-end reads. Under the source paper's analysis protocol: Reads were demultiplexed and collapsed into UMI-guided consensus sequences with migec v1.2.7. Using mixcr v2.1.11, UMI consensuses were aligned to TRA and TRB V and J templates and then assembled into clonotypes. Clonotypes were classified as expanded or contracted when called significant by both edgeR and NoisET, with noise models trained on biological replicates. For edgeR calls, a false discovery rate-adjusted p below 0.01 and a log2 fold-change threshold of 1 were applied. PCA with hierarchical clustering of max-normalized trajectories of the 1000 most abundant clonotypes was used as exploratory dynamics analysis. Each responding clone was given a CD4 or CD8 phenotype based on the CD4+ and CD8+ repertoires, which had been sequenced separately. The public reads were quality trimmed at Q25 with fastp and then assembled into clones with MiXCR by TCRdb, keeping productive beta chains. Each record represents a unique CDR3 protein, reported with the most common genes and DNA among its rows. These V and J calls rely on TCRdb rather than the paper's analysis. This sample is represented by about 250,000 distinct CDR3 sequences; 15% of them were singletons. The top ten hold 2.1% of the sample.

Ficoll-Paque density gradient centrifugation was used to isolate PBMCs. This clonotype was sampled from an adult woman who had mild COVID-19 (a few samples of this study predate the infection). The sample titles of this study are shuffled in the database, so cell type and time point are left out; the donor was told from shared clones. The source material was PBMCs or a T cell subset sorted from them (not recorded which). The rearranged chain carries TRBV7-2 and TRBJ2-3, with the D gene too uncertain to name. CDR3 loop: CASSLTVLPGTDTQYF. The DNA reads TGTGCCAGCAGCTTAACAGTCCTCCCGGGCACAGATACGCAGTATTTT.